These 29 T cell receptor beta chains were sequenced from one sample in a study of CD8 T cells in ankylosing spondylitis. General study findings and limits: One TCR beta motif, made up of about 8 highly homologous variants, appeared characteristic of ankylosing spondylitis blood.

These receptors are not linked to any known antigen. Each CDR3 protein is one row after TCRdb ran MiXCR on the 5' RACE reads. The table lists 450,000 to 550,000 distinct CDR3 sequences, approximately 5% of them singletons, with 3% to 4% in the top ten. Sample: blood, either unsorted or a sorted T cell fraction (not recorded which). These TCRs come from a male donor with ankylosing spondylitis.

This clonotype was counted ten times or more. V gene TRBV11-2 combines with J gene TRBJ1-3, with a weak D call TRBD1 (5 bases). Germline values: CDR1 SGHAT, CDR2 FQNNGV. Trimming removed 6 bases from V and 2 bases from J, with 14 bases in between. The CDR3 covers 15 residues. CDR3 in DNA: TGTGCCAGCAGACTAACAGGAAGGCCTGGAAACACCATATATTTT. Its protein product is CASRLTGRPGNTIYF.

This clonotype came up many times. The chain is built from TRBV10-3 and TRBJ2-4; D not certain. The CDR3 totals 14 residues. The ends were cut back, 2 bases at V and 2 bases at J, with 7 bases in the middle. The germline gives CDR1 ENHRY, CDR2 SYGVKD. CDR3 sequence reads: CAISEGWTKNIQYF. The CDR3 bases are TGTGCCATCAGTGAGGGGTGGACCAAAAACATTCAGTACTTC.

This clonotype was detected ten times or more. V usage is TRBV4-3 and J usage is TRBJ1-2; no clear D. With 3 bases removed from V and 7 bases from J, the gap between germline ends came to 15 bases. Germline values: CDR1 LGHNA, CDR2 YSLEER. The length of the CDR3 is 14 residues. The CDR3 nucleotides read TGCGCCAGCAGCCAGCCGTGGGGTTTAGGTGGCTACACCTTC. Protein: CASSQPWGLGGYTF.

J is TRBJ1-5 and V is TRBV20-1, with D possibly being TRBD1 (5 bases). Germline-derived CDR1 and CDR2 are DFQATT and SNEGSKA (reference sequence). This CDR3 has 13 amino acids. V lost 5 bases and J lost 6, with 14 bases in between. The chain's CDR3 is CSAFPFQGQPQHF. As DNA, the CDR3 is TGCAGTGCTTTCCCCTTTCAGGGTCAGCCCCAGCATTTT.

The rearrangement joins TRBV6-5 to TRBJ1-2; D is possibly TRBD1 (6 bases). Germline loops: CDR1 MNHEY, CDR2 SVGAGI. This CDR3 comprises 16 residues. Trimming stripped 2 bases from V and 4 bases from J, with 17 bases between. The CDR3 reads CASSYEGGKSAYGYTF. DNA of the CDR3: TGTGCCAGCAGTTACGAGGGGGGGAAATCGGCCTATGGCTACACCTTC.

The chain uses TRBV7-9 and TRBJ2-7, with D perhaps matching TRBD1 or TRBD2 (5 bases each). Germline V gives CDR1 SEHNR, CDR2 FQNEAQ (reference sequence). The length of the CDR3 is 17 residues. The V end was cut by 5 bases, the J end by 7 bases, with 27 bases between. The CDR3, as DNA: TGTGCCAGCAGCCCGAACCCTCTCAGGGAGACCTCTGGGGAGCAGTACTTC. Its translation is CASSPNPLRETSGEQYF.

The chain carries TRBV5-4 and TRBJ2-4; D is perhaps TRBD1 (5 bases). Germline V gene lookup returns CDR1 SGHNT and CDR2 YYREEE (reference sequence). This CDR3 is 13 amino acids long. The CDR3 loop is CGQQGLAKNIQYF. CDR3 nucleotide sequence: TGTGGCCAGCAGGGTCTGGCCAAAAACATTCAGTACTTC.

The chain combines TRBV10-3 with TRBJ1-5; no clear D gene. Trimming shortened V by 6 bases and J by 0 bases, and 9 bases separated the two germline ends. The CDR3 extends over 14 amino acids. The germline CDR1 and CDR2 sequences are ENHRY and SYGVKD. The CDR3 loop reads CAISDMASNQPQHF. The CDR3 DNA follows: TGTGCCATCAGCGACATGGCTAGCAATCAGCCCCAGCATTTT.

This clonotype has a count of ten or more. This chain uses TRBV12-3 or TRBV12-4 with TRBJ1-3; D is unclear. The CDR3 runs 14 residues. Trimming took 9 bases from V and 4 from J, leaving 16 bases between them. As DNA, the CDR3 is TGTGCCAGTCTGCTCTGGGCCCTCGGAAACACCATATATTTT. Its translation: CASLLWALGNTIYF.

This clonotype was detected many times. The rearrangement uses TRBV7-2 and TRBJ2-7; D might be TRBD2 (5 bases). V lost 3 bases and J 0 bases, leaving 6 bases between the germline ends. The CDR3 covers 13 residues. CDR1 SGHTA and CDR2 FQGNSA come from the germline V gene. The CDR3 region is CASSLRASYEQYF. The CDR3 DNA is TGTGCCAGCAGCTTGAGGGCCTCCTACGAGCAGTACTTC. The variable domain in full, with the rest retrieved from reference TRBV7-2 and TRBJ2-7, is GAGVSQSPSNKVTEKGKDVELRCDPISGHTALYWYRQSLGQGLEFLIYFQGNSAPDKSGLPSDRFSAERTGGSVSTLTIQRTQQEDSAVYLCASSLRASYEQYFGPGTRLTVT.

This clonotype has a count of ten or more. This chain uses TRBV28 with TRBJ1-1; no definite D call. CDR3 length: 14 residues. Germline V gene data show CDR1 as MDHEN and CDR2 as SYDVKM. Trimming removed 3 bases at V and 4 bases at J, with 12 bases between. The CDR3 DNA sequence: TGTGCCAGCAGTTTCGCATGGGGAAGCACTGAAGCTTTCTTT. Amino acid sequence: CASSFAWGSTEAFF.

This clonotype was observed a handful of times. The gene calls are TRBV28 and TRBJ2-1, with 8 bases matching TRBD1. The CDR3 loop spans 13 amino acids. Germline V gene data show CDR1 as MDHEN and CDR2 as SYDVKM. The V and J ends lost 8 bases and 5 bases, in that order; junction bases with no gene match: 5. The CDR3 reads CASCQGAHNEQFF. The CDR3 coding sequence is TGTGCCAGCTGTCAGGGGGCGCACAATGAGCAGTTCTTC.

The chain uses TRBV7-9 and TRBJ2-2, with D possibly matching TRBD2 (5 bases). The CDR3 length is 14 residues. Germline V gene lookup returns CDR1 SEHNR and CDR2 FQNEAQ (reference sequence). Trimming stripped 1 base from V and 4 bases from J, with 7 bases between. CDR3 loop: CASSLGEGTGELFF. The CDR3 coding sequence is TGTGCCAGCAGCTTAGGAGAGGGCACCGGGGAGCTGTTTTTT.

Ten or more counts support this clonotype. The chain couples TRBV20-1 to TRBJ1-2, with D uncertain. Germline V gene data show CDR1 as DFQATT and CDR2 as SNEGSKA (reference sequence). The V gene lost 1 base and the J gene lost 4 bases, with 7 bases spanning the gap. This CDR3 spans 12 amino acids. The CDR3 here is CSARGPGYGYTF. The CDR3 DNA follows: TGCAGTGCTAGAGGCCCGGGCTATGGCTACACCTTC.

This clonotype has a count of ten or more. V and J are TRBV6-1 and TRBJ2-5; weak D call: TRBD2 (6 bases). The CDR3 runs to 14 residues. CDR1 MNHNS and CDR2 SASEGT come from the germline V gene. V was clipped by 5 bases and J by 7 bases, with 17 bases between them. The CDR3 sequence is CASSPGTLIGTQYF. The CDR3 region has the DNA TGTGCCAGCAGTCCCGGGACTCTAATCGGGACCCAGTACTTC.

This clonotype was picked up a small number of times. CDR3 sequence (DNA): TGCGCCAGCAGCCGCGAACAGGCTTACCACGAGCAGTACTTC. Translation: CASSREQAYHEQYF. The chain couples TRBV4-3 to TRBJ2-7, with D maybe TRBD1 (5 bases). Germline lookup yields CDR1 LGHNA and CDR2 YSLEER. The CDR3 runs to 14 residues. V lost 4 bases to trimming and J lost 5 bases, with 15 bases between them.

This clonotype turned up a few times. This sequence joins TRBV10-3 and TRBJ2-7, with D possibly matching TRBD1 (6 bases). The CDR3 is 15 amino acids. CDR1 and CDR2 (germline): ENHRY, SYGVKD. V was cut by 3 bases and J by 3 bases, with 15 bases left in between. CDR3 residues: CAISDPKWGHYEQYF. The CDR3 nucleotides read TGTGCCATCAGTGACCCTAAGTGGGGACACTACGAGCAGTACTTC.

This clonotype was seen repeatedly, ten times or more. The chain combines TRBV7-2 with TRBJ1-2; TRBD1 matches at 12 bases. The CDR3 totals 15 residues. The germline CDR1 and CDR2 sequences are SGHTA and FQGNSA. Trimming cost V 5 bases and J 6 bases; bases outside gene matches: 7. The CDR3 here is CASSGTGGIGNGYTF. CDR3 sequence (DNA): TGTGCCAGCAGCGGGACAGGGGGCATTGGAAATGGCTACACCTTC.

This clonotype was seen at least ten times. The rearrangement links TRBV29-1 to TRBJ2-5; D is unresolved. The length of the CDR3 is 12 residues. V lost 4 bases to trimming and J lost 5 bases, with 11 bases between them. Per germline, CDR1 SQVTM and CDR2 ANQGSEA. The CDR3 here is CSVVPRTETQYF. CDR3 DNA sequence: TGCAGCGTTGTTCCCCGGACGGAGACCCAGTACTTC.

This chain joins TRBV11-3 and TRBJ2-1; TRBD2 matches 8 bases. V shed 1 base and J 0 bases; nucleotides not matched to a gene: 5. Looked up from germline, CDR1 is SGHNT and CDR2 is YENEEA. The length of the CDR3 is 17 residues. CDR3 sequence (DNA): TGTGCCAGCAGCTTAGCCAGCGGGGGCCGCTCCTACAATGAGCAGTTCTTC. It specifies CASSLASGGRSYNEQFF.

There are many counts of this clonotype. The rearrangement uses TRBV15 and TRBJ2-1, with a tentative D call TRBD1 (5 bases). The CDR3 extends over 13 amino acids. CDR1 is LNHNV and CDR2 is YYDKDF in the germline V gene (reference sequence). V was shortened by 5 bases and J by 6 bases, with 11 bases between the two germline ends. In DNA, the CDR3 is TGTGCCACCAGCGGATCTAGGGGCAATGAGCAGTTCTTC. Its protein product is CATSGSRGNEQFF.

There are many counts of this clonotype. The chain combines TRBV10-3 with TRBJ1-4, with 11 bases matching TRBD1. CDR1 ENHRY and CDR2 SYGVKD come from the germline V gene. This CDR3 has 16 residues. The V gene end was trimmed by 10 bases and the J gene end by 11 bases; junction bases not matched to a gene: 18. CDR3 amino acids: CATGPGQGGEGRKLFF. In DNA form, the CDR3 reads TGTGCCACCGGACCGGGACAGGGGGGGGAAGGGAGGAAACTGTTTTTT.

This clonotype appeared many times. This sequence joins TRBV15 and TRBJ1-4, with a possible D match to TRBD1 (5 bases). This CDR3 contains 14 residues. Germline V gene lookup returns CDR1 LNHNV and CDR2 YYDKDF (reference sequence). Trimming took off 5 bases at V and 4 bases at J, with 11 bases between the two ends. The CDR3 sequence: CATSVTANNEKLFF. The CDR3 DNA reads as TGTGCCACCAGCGTGACAGCAAATAATGAAAAACTGTTTTTT.

This clonotype was counted ten times or more. This chain uses TRBV12-3 or TRBV12-4 with TRBJ1-2; TRBD1 agrees at 9 bases. The CDR3 covers 13 residues. J gave up 8 bases and V 5 bases, and 6 bases lay outside the gene matches. The CDR3: CASSTGTGLGYTF. The CDR3 DNA reads as TGTGCCAGCAGTACCGGGACAGGGCTCGGCTACACCTTC.

Comments on this clonotype: A much larger clone differs by one base, so this may be a read error. The genes are TRBV7-8 and TRBJ2-7; D call uncertain. The CDR3 length is 14 residues. In germline, CDR1 is SGHVS, CDR2 FQNEAQ. CDR3 loop: CASSSGPYTYEQNF. Written as DNA, the CDR3 is TGTGCCAGCAGTTCGGGCCCATACACCTACGAGCAGAACTTC.

This clonotype was counted many times. The chain has TRBV4-3 and TRBJ1-1; no clear D gene. Germline V lookup: CDR1 LGHNA, CDR2 YSLEER. Between the trimmed V and J ends, which lost 3 bases and 1 base, there was a span of 15 bases. The CDR3 is made up of 16 amino acids. The CDR3 sequence: CASSQAGFQQNTEAFF. The CDR3 DNA is TGCGCCAGCAGCCAGGCAGGTTTTCAGCAGAACACTGAAGCTTTCTTT.

This clonotype was picked up many times. The chain is built from TRBV12-3 or TRBV12-4 and TRBJ1-1, with no clear D. V lost 2 bases to trimming and J lost 3 bases, with 13 bases between them. The CDR3 extends over 15 amino acids. The CDR3 loop is CASSLRHGQDTEAFF. The CDR3 nucleotides read TGTGCCAGCAGTTTACGTCACGGGCAGGACACTGAAGCTTTCTTT.

This clonotype occurred many times. This sequence joins TRBV12-3 or TRBV12-4 and TRBJ2-1; 11 nucleotides agree with TRBD2. The junction had 2 bases not matched to a gene; V was cut back by 5 bases and J by 5 bases. CDR3 length equals 14 residues. The CDR3 reads CASSTGLADNEQFF. CDR3 coding DNA: TGTGCCAGCAGTACGGGACTAGCGGACAATGAGCAGTTCTTC.

This clonotype was recorded many times. J is TRBJ2-7 and V is TRBV4-1; TRBD2 aligns across 14 bases. With V trimmed by 2 bases and J by 7 bases, 7 bases remained unmatched. Germline V gene data show CDR1 as MGHRA and CDR2 as YSYEKL. The CDR3 covers 16 residues. The CDR3 loop reads CASSQRGLAGVREQYF. Here the CDR3 DNA reads TGCGCCAGCAGCCAACGGGGACTAGCGGGAGTCCGGGAGCAGTACTTC.